These 9 T cell receptor beta chains originate from one sample sequenced in a study of T cells after yellow fever vaccination. TCRdb re-analysed the 5' RACE reads in MiXCR, keeping a single row per CDR3 protein. The sample includes 65,000 to 90,000 distinct CDR3 sequences, about 14% seen only once; the top ten take under 30%. Sequenced material: CD8+ T cells not binding an NS4B(214-222) dextramer, sorted from PBMCs, taken roughly 23 days after the first yellow fever vaccination. These receptors originate from a man aged 18 to 30 who received the YFV17D yellow fever vaccine.

J is TRBJ2-5 and V is TRBV12-3 or TRBV12-4; tentative D call: TRBD1 (6 bases). There are 13 residues in the CDR3. Deletions cut 8 bases from V and 2 bases from J, with 12 bases between. The CDR3 reads CASRNRVQETQYF. The CDR3 DNA reads TGTGCCAGCCGTAACAGGGTTCAAGAGACCCAGTACTTC.

This clonotype has more than one count but fewer than ten. This chain uses TRBV7-9 with TRBJ1-4; D is undetermined. V dropped 2 bases and J dropped 3 bases, with 7 bases sitting between them. CDR3 length: 14 amino acids. The germline V gene encodes CDR1 SEHNR and CDR2 FQNEAQ (reference sequence). CDR3 in amino acids: CASSLSGPNEKLFF. The CDR3 DNA reads TGTGCCAGCAGCTTATCCGGGCCTAATGAAAAACTGTTTTTT. The full variable domain, its missing parts supplied by reference TRBV7-9 and TRBJ1-4, is DTGVSQNPRHKITKRGQNVTFRCDPISEHNRLYWYRQTLGQGPEFLTYFQNEAQLEKSRLLSDRFSAERPKGSFSTLEIQRTEQGDSAMYLCASSLSGPNEKLFFGSGTQLSVL.

This clonotype has just a few counts. This rearrangement joins TRBV7-2 to TRBJ2-7; D remains unclear. V lost 5 bases, J lost 0 bases, and 11 bases lay in between. The CDR3 length is 14 residues. CDR1 is SGHTA and CDR2 is FQGNSA in the germline V gene. The CDR3 sequence: CASSLSPPSYEQYV. Written as DNA, the CDR3 is TGTGCCAGCAGCCTAAGCCCCCCCTCCTACGAGCAGTACGTC.

The V and J genes are TRBV11-2 and TRBJ2-1, with 9 bases fitting TRBD2. The CDR3 sequence is 16 residues long. Germline-derived CDR1 and CDR2 are SGHAT and FQNNGV. J lost 3 bases, V lost 5 bases, and 8 bases had no gene match. DNA of the CDR3: TGTGCCAGCAGCCCGGGGGGCGGGGGGGTCTACAATGAGCAGTTCTTC. This gives the protein CASSPGGGGVYNEQFF.

As for this clonotype: A much larger clone is a single base away; this may be a read error. V is TRBV2 and J is TRBJ2-2; 8 bases are shared with TRBD2. The length of the CDR3 is 14 residues. V shed 10 bases, J shed 7 bases, and the junction held 11 bases outside the gene matches. The germline CDR1 and CDR2 sequences are SNHLY and FYNNEI. This CDR3 reads CANSGGRGIGELFF. The DNA of the CDR3 is TGTGCCAACAGCGGGGGTCGGGGGATCGGGGAGCTGTTTTTT.

At least ten counts were recorded for this clonotype. The chain employs TRBV7-9 and TRBJ2-1; a weak D match, TRBD1 (6 bases). V shed 5 bases and J shed 10 bases, with 15 bases lying between them. The germline V gene has CDR1 SEHNR and CDR2 FQNEAQ (reference sequence). The CDR3 sequence is 13 residues long. The DNA for the CDR3 is TGTGCCAGCAGCCCGAGAGACAGGAGAGAGCAGTTCTTC. Its protein product is CASSPRDRREQFF. The variable domain in full, with the rest retrieved from reference TRBV7-9 and TRBJ2-1, is DTGVSQNPRHKITKRGQNVTFRCDPISEHNRLYWYRQTLGQGPEFLTYFQNEAQLEKSRLLSDRFSAERPKGSFSTLEIQRTEQGDSAMYLCASSPRDRREQFFGPGTRLTVL.

In its sample, this clonotype was seen a few times. The chain couples TRBV10-3 to TRBJ2-3; 13 bases match TRBD2. The CDR3 spans 15 residues. Germline V CDR1 and CDR2: ENHRY, SYGVKD. With V trimmed by 6 bases and J by 0 bases, 0 bases remained unmatched. The CDR3 DNA reads TGTGCCATCAGGACTAGCGGGGGGAGCACAGATACGCAGTATTTT. Translated: CAIRTSGGSTDTQYF.

This clonotype was recorded a few times. The rearrangement joins TRBV18 to TRBJ2-3, with D possibly TRBD2 on 5 matching bases. This CDR3 has 15 amino acids. CDR1 and CDR2 (germline): KGHSH, LQKENI. Trimming took off 2 bases at V and 4 bases at J, with 13 bases between the two ends. The chain's CDR3 is CASSPGGIGSDTQYF. The CDR3 DNA reads as TGTGCCAGCTCACCAGGAGGTATTGGATCAGATACGCAGTATTTT.

This clonotype showed up just a few times. CDR3: CASSPYRDSYEQYV. The CDR3 region has the DNA TGTGCCAGCAGTCCGTACAGGGACTCCTACGAGCAGTACGTC. The V call is TRBV27, the J call TRBJ2-7; TRBD1 is a possible D gene (6 bases). V lost 5 bases and J 0 bases, leaving 11 bases between the germline ends. In germline, CDR1 is MNHEY, CDR2 SMNVEV (reference sequence). The CDR3 length is 14 residues.